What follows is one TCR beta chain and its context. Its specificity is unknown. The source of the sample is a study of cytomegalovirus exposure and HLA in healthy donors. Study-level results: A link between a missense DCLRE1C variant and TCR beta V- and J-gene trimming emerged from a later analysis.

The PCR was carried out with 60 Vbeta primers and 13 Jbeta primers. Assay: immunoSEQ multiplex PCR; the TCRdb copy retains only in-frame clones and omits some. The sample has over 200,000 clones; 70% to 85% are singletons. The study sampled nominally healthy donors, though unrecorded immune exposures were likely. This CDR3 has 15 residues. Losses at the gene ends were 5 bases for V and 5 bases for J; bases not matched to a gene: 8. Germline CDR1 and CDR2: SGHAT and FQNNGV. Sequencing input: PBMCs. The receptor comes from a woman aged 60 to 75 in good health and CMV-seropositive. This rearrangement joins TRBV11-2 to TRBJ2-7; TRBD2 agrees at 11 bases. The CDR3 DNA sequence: TGTGCCAGCAGCCAGTGGGGTAGCGGGAGGGACGAGCAGTACTTC. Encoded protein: CASSQWGSGRDEQYF.